This record covers a single T cell receptor beta chain. The antigen is undetermined. A much larger clone lies one base from this, so it may be a read error. This specimen comes from a study of identical twins. Whole-study findings and limits: Twin-shared out-of-frame alpha sequences were enriched for low generation probability. Out-of-frame TCR alpha sharing observed in monozygotic twins exceeded model estimates.

The CDR3 runs 12 residues. Germline CDR1 reads SEHNR; CDR2 reads FQNEAQ (reference sequence). The germline V and J ends were trimmed by 1 base and 4 bases, with 4 bases remaining between them. TCRdb used MiXCR to reprocess the 5' RACE reads, holding one entry per CDR3 protein. The table records approximately 350,000 distinct CDR3 sequences, roughly an eighth of them present only once. The sample was also linked to a second study, of yellow fever vaccine responses in identical twins. Per that study: Twins' vaccine T cell response reportedly gave the appearance of partial convergence and partial personalization.

The sequencing input was CD8+ T cells sorted from blood. The chain joins TRBV7-9 to TRBJ1-1; D unresolved. The receptor's source is a woman aged 18-29 years in good health. The chain's CDR3 is CASSLETTEAFF. The CDR3, as DNA: TGTGCCAGCAGCTTAGAGACCACTGAAGCTTTCTTT.